This paragraph reports one T cell receptor (beta chain). Antigen specificity is unknown. This sample was included in a study of T-cell memory formation after mild COVID-19. Study-wide findings and caveats: Day 15 to 85 contractors were CD4/CD8 balanced; later expanders leaned CD4+. Detection of some responders pre-infection suggested pre-existing cross-reactive memory T cells participated. Clones that contracted clustered mainly in CM and EM if CD4+ and in EMRA if CD8+.

J was trimmed by 7 bases and V by 2 bases; bases with no gene match: 12. CDR3 size: 17 residues. Per the germline V gene, CDR1 is LGHNA and CDR2 is YNFKEQ. TCRdb analysed the 5' RACE reads with MiXCR anew, one entry per CDR3 protein. This table has some 450,000 distinct CDR3 sequences, roughly 20% appearing once. This chain links TRBV4-2 with TRBJ1-1; the match to TRBD1 covers 11 bases. The source material was PBMCs or a T cell subset sorted from them (not recorded which). The TCR comes from an adult woman who had mild COVID-19 (a few samples of this study predate the infection). Cell type and time point are not known. This CDR3 reads CASSQIGTGGISLEAFF. The CDR3 DNA sequence: TGTGCCAGCAGCCAAATCGGGACAGGGGGAATATCCCTTGAAGCTTTCTTT.